This T cell receptor beta chain was obtained from a study of Graves' ophthalmopathy and Graves' hyperthyroidism. V was pared by 6 bases and J by 7 bases, with 12 bases between. This CDR3 contains 12 residues. Germline assignment: CDR1 MNHNS and CDR2 SASEGT. Whole-study findings and limits: Both a roughly 70% sensitivity and a 72.22% specificity characterized the model's predictions of ophthalmopathy progression.

This clonotype was observed many times. Antigen specificity is unknown. The evidence that diagnosis relied on was clinical symptoms, serum thyroxine, TRAb, thyroid ultrasound and orbital computed tomography. The authors isolated PBMCs from 8.5 to 10 ml of fresh peripheral blood. The TCR beta CDR3 regions underwent amplification from RNA transcripts. Scientists carried out first-round RT-PCR using HTBI primers and then a second-round multiplex PCR. In TCRdb, the multiplex PCR reads were re-called with MiXCR into one record per CDR3 protein. The sample comprises around 470,000 distinct CDR3 sequences, 13% to 15% of which are singletons, and approximately 9.8% rests with the top ten.

The chain employs TRBV6-1 and TRBJ1-2; perhaps TRBD1 as D (5 bases). The sequenced material came from blood. The sequence came from a woman in her thirties with Graves' ophthalmopathy. CDR3 region: CASREGLSGYTF. Written as DNA, the CDR3 is TGTGCCAGCAGGGAGGGGCTGAGTGGCTACACCTTC.